Listed below are T cell receptor beta chains from one sample, sequenced in a study of CD8+CD57+ T cells in acquired aplastic anemia. TCRdb itself ran the reads through MiXCR, one entry per CDR3 protein. The data show some 160,000 distinct CDR3 sequences, with roughly 43% seen just once and about 2.6% held by the top ten. Sequenced material: sorted CD4+, CD8+, or CD8+CD57+ T cells (not recorded which) from PBMCs. These receptors all come from a human donor with aplastic anemia. Both conserved end residues are part of each CDR3. A D gene is named only where the DNA matches it firmly. Clone size is shown for a subset of rows, as once, few, many or a class of expanded clone.

CDR3 DNA: TGTGCCAGTAGGAGGCAGGTGAACACTGAAGCTTTCTTT; CDR3 protein: CASRRQVNTEAFF; J gene: TRBJ1-1; D gene: .; V gene: TRBV19; clone size: few
CDR3 DNA: TGTGCCAGCAGTGAATTTGGAAGCTCTGGAAACACCATATATTTT; CDR3 protein: CASSEFGSSGNTIYF; J gene: TRBJ1-3; D gene: .; V gene: TRBV25-1; clone size: .
CDR3 DNA: TGTGCCAGCAGCTTAATGACTAATTCACCCCTCCACTTT; CDR3 protein: CASSLMTNSPLHF; J gene: TRBJ1-6; D gene: .; V gene: TRBV7-6; clone size: .
CDR3 DNA: TGTGCCAGCAGTGACCCGCAGGGGTTGGTAGCTTTCTTT; CDR3 protein: CASSDPQGLVAFF; J gene: TRBJ1-1; D gene: .; V gene: TRBV6-1; clone size: many
CDR3 DNA: TGTGCCAGCAGCTTGGGACTGGTCACTGAAGCTTTCTTT; CDR3 protein: CASSLGLVTEAFF; J gene: TRBJ1-1; D gene: .; V gene: TRBV7-2; clone size: .
CDR3 DNA: TGTGCCATCAGTGAGTCGAGGGGGGGGATCCACCAGCCCCAGCATTTT; CDR3 protein: CAISESRGGIHQPQHF; J gene: TRBJ1-5; D gene: .; V gene: TRBV10-3; clone size: .
CDR3 DNA: TGTGCCAGCAGCCCGCCGGACGGCTATGACTACACCTTC; CDR3 protein: CASSPPDGYDYTF; J gene: TRBJ1-2; D gene: .; V gene: TRBV7-3; clone size: many
CDR3 DNA: TGTGCCACCAGTAGGACAGGGAAGGGTGGGGAGCTGTTTTTT; CDR3 protein: CATSRTGKGGELFF; J gene: TRBJ2-2; D gene: TRBD1; V gene: TRBV24-1; clone size: .
CDR3 DNA: TGTGCCAGCAGCCTCAGACAGGGTAACTACGAGCAGTACTTC; CDR3 protein: CASSLRQGNYEQYF; J gene: TRBJ2-7; D gene: TRBD1; V gene: TRBV7-9; clone size: .
CDR3 DNA: TGTGCCATCAGTGGGGGGACGGGCTTGGGGTTCTTC; CDR3 protein: CAISGGTGLGFF; J gene: TRBJ2-1; D gene: .; V gene: TRBV10-3; clone size: .
CDR3 DNA: TGTGCCAGCAGCTCCGACAGGTACGGTAATGAGCAGTTCTTC; CDR3 protein: CASSSDRYGNEQFF; J gene: TRBJ2-1; D gene: .; V gene: TRBV11-2; clone size: .
CDR3 DNA: TGTGCCAGCAACCGACAGGGTCAAGAGACCCAGTACTTC; CDR3 protein: CASNRQGQETQYF; J gene: TRBJ2-5; D gene: TRBD1; V gene: TRBV5-4; clone size: many
CDR3 DNA: TGTGCCAGTAGTATAGAAGGACGGGGACAGCTGTTTTTT; CDR3 protein: CASSIEGRGQLFF; J gene: TRBJ2-2; D gene: .; V gene: TRBV19; clone size: .
CDR3 DNA: TGCGCCAGCACCGATGGGGTGGGGGTGAACACTGAAGCTTTCTTT; CDR3 protein: CASTDGVGVNTEAFF; J gene: TRBJ1-1; D gene: .; V gene: TRBV5-1; clone size: .
CDR3 DNA: TGCGCCAGCAGCCAAGGGGGGGACCCAGATAATTCACCCCTCCACTTT; CDR3 protein: CASSQGGDPDNSPLHF; J gene: TRBJ1-6; D gene: .; V gene: TRBV4-1; clone size: .
CDR3 DNA: TGCGCCAGCAGCAGGGGGCTGGGACAAGAGACCCAGTACTTC; CDR3 protein: CASSRGLGQETQYF; J gene: TRBJ2-5; D gene: TRBD1; V gene: TRBV5-1; clone size: many
CDR3 DNA: TGTGCCTGGGGCGGTTTGAACACCGGGGAGCTGTTTTTT; CDR3 protein: CAWGGLNTGELFF; J gene: TRBJ2-2; D gene: .; V gene: TRBV30; clone size: few
CDR3 DNA: TGTGCCAGCAGCTTCGCTGGCCCAGGATTCAGCGGCTACACCTTC; CDR3 protein: CASSFAGPGFSGYTF; J gene: TRBJ1-2; D gene: .; V gene: TRBV7-9; clone size: few
CDR3 DNA: TGTGCCACCAGCAGAACTCAGGGGGCGAGAACTGAAGCTTTCTTT; CDR3 protein: CATSRTQGARTEAFF; J gene: TRBJ1-1; D gene: TRBD1; V gene: TRBV15; clone size: .
CDR3 DNA: TGCGCCAGCAGCTTGACAATGAGGGTCGAAGAAAAACTGTTTTTT; CDR3 protein: CASSLTMRVEEKLFF; J gene: TRBJ1-4; D gene: .; V gene: TRBV5-1; clone size: few
CDR3 DNA: TGTGCCAGCAAGGGTCCCCCGTTGGAGACCGAGAGCACAGATACGCAGTATTTT; CDR3 protein: CASKGPPLETESTDTQYF; J gene: TRBJ2-3; D gene: .; V gene: TRBV11-2; clone size: .
CDR3 DNA: TGTGCCAGCAGCCCCAGAGGACTAGGGGGCGACTTCACTGAAGCTTTCTTT; CDR3 protein: CASSPRGLGGDFTEAFF; J gene: TRBJ1-1; D gene: TRBD1; V gene: TRBV5-5; clone size: .